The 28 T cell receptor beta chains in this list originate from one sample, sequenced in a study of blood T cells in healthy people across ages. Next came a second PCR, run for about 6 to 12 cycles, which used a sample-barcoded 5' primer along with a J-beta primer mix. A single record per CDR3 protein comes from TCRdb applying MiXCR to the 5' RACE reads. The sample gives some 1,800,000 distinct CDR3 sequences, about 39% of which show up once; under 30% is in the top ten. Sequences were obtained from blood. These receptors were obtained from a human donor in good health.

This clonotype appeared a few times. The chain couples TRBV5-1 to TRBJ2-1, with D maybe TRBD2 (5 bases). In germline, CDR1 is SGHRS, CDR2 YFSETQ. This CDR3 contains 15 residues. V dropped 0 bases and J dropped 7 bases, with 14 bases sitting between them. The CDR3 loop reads CASSLEAVSGNEQFF. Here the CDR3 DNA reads TGCGCCAGCAGCTTGGAAGCGGTTTCGGGGAATGAGCAGTTCTTC.

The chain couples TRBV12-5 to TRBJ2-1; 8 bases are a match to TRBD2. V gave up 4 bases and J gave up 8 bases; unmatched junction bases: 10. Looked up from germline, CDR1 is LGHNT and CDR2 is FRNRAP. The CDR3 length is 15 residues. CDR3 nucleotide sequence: TGTGCTAGTGGTTCCGGGGGGGCGGAATACGATGAGCAGTTCTTC. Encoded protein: CASGSGGAEYDEQFF.

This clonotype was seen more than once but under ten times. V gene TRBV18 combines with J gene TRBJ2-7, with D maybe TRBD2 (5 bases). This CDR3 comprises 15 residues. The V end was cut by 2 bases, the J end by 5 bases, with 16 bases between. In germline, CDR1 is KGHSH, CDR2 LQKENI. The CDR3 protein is CASSPRSRTGNEQYF. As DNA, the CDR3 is TGTGCCAGCTCACCAAGGAGCAGGACTGGGAACGAGCAGTACTTC. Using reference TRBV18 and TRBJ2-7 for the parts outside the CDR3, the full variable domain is NAGVMQNPRHLVRRRGQEARLRCSPMKGHSHVYWYRQLPEEGLKFMVYLQKENIIDESGMPKERFSAEFPKEGPSILRIQQVVRGDSAAYFCASSPRSRTGNEQYFGPGTRLTVT.

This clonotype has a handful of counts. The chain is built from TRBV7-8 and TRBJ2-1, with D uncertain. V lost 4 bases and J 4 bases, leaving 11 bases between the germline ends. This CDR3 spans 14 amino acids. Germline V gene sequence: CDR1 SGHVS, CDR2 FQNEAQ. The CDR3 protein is CASSSGRIYNEQFF. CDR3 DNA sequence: TGTGCCAGCAGCTCCGGACGGATTTACAATGAGCAGTTCTTC. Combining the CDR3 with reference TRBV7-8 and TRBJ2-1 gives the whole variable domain GAGVSQSPRYKVAKRGQDVALRCDPISGHVSLFWYQQALGQGPEFLTYFQNEAQLDKSGLPSDRFFAERPEGSVSTLKIQRTQQEDSAVYLCASSSGRIYNEQFFGPGTRLTVL.

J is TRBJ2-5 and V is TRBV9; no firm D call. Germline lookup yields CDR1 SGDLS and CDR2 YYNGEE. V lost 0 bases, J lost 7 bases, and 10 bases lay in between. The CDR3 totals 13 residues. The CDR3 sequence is CASSVEPGGTQYF. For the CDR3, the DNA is TGTGCCAGCAGCGTAGAACCAGGTGGGACCCAGTACTTC.

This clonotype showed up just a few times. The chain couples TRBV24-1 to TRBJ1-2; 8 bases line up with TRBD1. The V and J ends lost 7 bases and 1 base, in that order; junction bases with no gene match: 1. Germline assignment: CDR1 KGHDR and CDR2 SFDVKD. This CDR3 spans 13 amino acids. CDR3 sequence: CATRDRGNYGYTF. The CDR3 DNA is TGTGCCACCAGAGACAGGGGTAACTATGGCTACACCTTC.

CDR3 in amino acids: CASSYSLSRDTQYF. Here the CDR3 DNA reads TGTGCCAGCAGTTACTCTTTGTCCCGAGATACGCAGTATTTT. The chain couples TRBV6-2 or TRBV6-3 to TRBJ2-3; D is uncertain. The length of the CDR3 is 14 residues. Germline loops: CDR1 MNHEY, CDR2 SVGEGT. V lost 0 bases and J lost 5, with 9 bases in between.

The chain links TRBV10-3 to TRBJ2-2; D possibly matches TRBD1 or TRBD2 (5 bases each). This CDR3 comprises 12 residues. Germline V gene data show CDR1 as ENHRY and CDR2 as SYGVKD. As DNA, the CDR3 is TGTGCGATCTGGGACGGAACCGGGGAGCTGTTTTTT. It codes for CAIWDGTGELFF.

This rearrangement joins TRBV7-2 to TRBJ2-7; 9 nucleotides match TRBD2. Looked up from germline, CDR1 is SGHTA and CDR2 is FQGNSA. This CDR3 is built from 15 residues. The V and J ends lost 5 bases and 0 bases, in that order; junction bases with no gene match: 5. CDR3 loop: CASSIRAGGSYEQYF. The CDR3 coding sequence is TGTGCCAGCAGCATACGAGCGGGGGGCTCCTACGAGCAGTACTTC.

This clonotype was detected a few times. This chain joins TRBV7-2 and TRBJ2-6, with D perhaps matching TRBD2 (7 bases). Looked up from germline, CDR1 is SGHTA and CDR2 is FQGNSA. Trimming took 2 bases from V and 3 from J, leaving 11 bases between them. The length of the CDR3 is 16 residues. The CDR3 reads CASSLRGALGANVLTF. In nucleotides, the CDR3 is TGTGCCAGCAGCTTACGGGGGGCGCTTGGGGCCAACGTCCTGACTTTC.

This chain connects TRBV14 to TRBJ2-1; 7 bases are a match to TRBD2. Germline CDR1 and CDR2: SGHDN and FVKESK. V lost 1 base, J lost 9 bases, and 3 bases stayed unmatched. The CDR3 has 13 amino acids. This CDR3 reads CASSQGEGSEQFF. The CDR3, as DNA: TGTGCCAGCAGCCAAGGGGAGGGGAGTGAGCAGTTCTTC.

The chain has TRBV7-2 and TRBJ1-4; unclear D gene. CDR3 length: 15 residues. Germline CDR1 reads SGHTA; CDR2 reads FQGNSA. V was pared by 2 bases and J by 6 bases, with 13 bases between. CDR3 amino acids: CASSLLGRVDEKLFF. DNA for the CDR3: TGTGCCAGCAGCTTATTGGGTAGGGTTGATGAAAAACTGTTTTTT.

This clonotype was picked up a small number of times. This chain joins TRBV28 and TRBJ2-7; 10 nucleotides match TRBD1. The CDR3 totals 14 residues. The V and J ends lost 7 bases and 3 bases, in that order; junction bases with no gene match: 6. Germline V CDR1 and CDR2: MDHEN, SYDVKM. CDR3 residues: CASIPGDRGYEQYF. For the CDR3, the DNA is TGTGCCAGCATTCCTGGGGACAGGGGCTACGAGCAGTACTTC.

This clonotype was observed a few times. CDR3 in amino acids: CASSAKIDQPQHF. CDR3 nucleotides: TGTGCCAGCAGTGCCAAGATAGATCAGCCCCAGCATTTT. This chain joins TRBV12-3 or TRBV12-4 and TRBJ1-5; D uncertain. Trimming removed 5 bases from V and 5 bases from J, with 10 bases in between. The CDR3 is made up of 13 amino acids.

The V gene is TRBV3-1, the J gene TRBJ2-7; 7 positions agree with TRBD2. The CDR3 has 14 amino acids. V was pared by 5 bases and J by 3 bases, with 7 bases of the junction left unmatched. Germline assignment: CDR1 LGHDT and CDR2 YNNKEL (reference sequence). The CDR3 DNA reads TGTGCCAGCAGCGAGACTGGCGGGGGCTACGAGCAGTACTTC. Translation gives CASSETGGGYEQYF.

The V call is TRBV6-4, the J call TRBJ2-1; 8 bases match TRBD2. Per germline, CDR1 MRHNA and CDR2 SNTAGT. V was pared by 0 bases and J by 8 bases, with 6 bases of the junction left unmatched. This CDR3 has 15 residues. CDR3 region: CASSDSASGLDEQFF. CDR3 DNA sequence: TGTGCCAGCAGTGACTCGGCTAGCGGGTTAGATGAGCAGTTCTTC.

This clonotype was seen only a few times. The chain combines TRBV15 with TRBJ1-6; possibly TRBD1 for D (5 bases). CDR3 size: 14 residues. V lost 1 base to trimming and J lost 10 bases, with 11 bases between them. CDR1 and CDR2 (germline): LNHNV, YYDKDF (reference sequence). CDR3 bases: TGTGCCACCAGCAGAGGGGGGGGTGGGTCACCCCTCCACTTT. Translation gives CATSRGGGGSPLHF.

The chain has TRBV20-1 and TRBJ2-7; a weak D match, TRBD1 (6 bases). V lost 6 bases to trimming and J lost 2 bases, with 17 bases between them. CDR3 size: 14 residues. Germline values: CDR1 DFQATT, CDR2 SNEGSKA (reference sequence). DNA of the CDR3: TGCAGTGCCGAGACGTCAGGGGCCACCTACGAGCAGTACTTC. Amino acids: CSAETSGATYEQYF.

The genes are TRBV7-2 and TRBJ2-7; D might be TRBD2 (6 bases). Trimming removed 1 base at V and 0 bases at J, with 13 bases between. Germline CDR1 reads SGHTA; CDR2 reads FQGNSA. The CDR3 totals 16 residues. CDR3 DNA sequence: TGTGCCAGCAGCTTAGTCGGGAGCAGGAGCTCCTACGAGCAGTACTTC. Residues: CASSLVGSRSSYEQYF.

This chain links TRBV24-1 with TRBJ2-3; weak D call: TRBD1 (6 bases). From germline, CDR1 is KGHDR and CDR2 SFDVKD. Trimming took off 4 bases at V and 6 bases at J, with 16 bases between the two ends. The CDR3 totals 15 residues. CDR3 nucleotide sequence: TGTGCCACCAGTGAGTCAGGGCAGGGGAAGGATACGCAGTATTTT. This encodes CATSESGQGKDTQYF.

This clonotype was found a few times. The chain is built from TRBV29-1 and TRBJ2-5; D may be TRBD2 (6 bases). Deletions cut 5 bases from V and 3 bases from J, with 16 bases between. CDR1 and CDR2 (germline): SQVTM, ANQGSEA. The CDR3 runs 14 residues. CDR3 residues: CSVSISGIKETQYF. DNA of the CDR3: TGCAGCGTTTCAATTAGCGGCATAAAAGAGACCCAGTACTTC.

CDR3 DNA: TGTGCCACCGGGACAGGAAACAATGAGCAGTTCTTC. Amino acid sequence: CATGTGNNEQFF. J is TRBJ2-1 and V is TRBV10-3; 8 bases are a match to TRBD1. The CDR3 consists of 12 residues. With 10 bases clipped from V and 5 bases from J, the junction kept 4 bases outside the gene matches. Germline loops: CDR1 ENHRY, CDR2 SYGVKD.

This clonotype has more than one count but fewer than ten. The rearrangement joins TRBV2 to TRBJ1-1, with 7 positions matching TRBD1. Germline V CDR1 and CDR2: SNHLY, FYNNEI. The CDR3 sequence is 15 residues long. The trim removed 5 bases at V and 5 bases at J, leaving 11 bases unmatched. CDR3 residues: CASSLHRGEETEAFF. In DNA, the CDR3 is TGTGCCAGCAGTCTACACAGGGGCGAGGAGACTGAAGCTTTCTTT.

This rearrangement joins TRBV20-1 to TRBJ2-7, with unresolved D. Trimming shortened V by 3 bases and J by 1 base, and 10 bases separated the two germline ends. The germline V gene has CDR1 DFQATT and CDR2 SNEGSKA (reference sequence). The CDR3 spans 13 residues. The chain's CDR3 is CSASDRPSYEQYF. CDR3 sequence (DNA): TGCAGTGCTAGTGATCGGCCTTCCTACGAGCAGTACTTC.

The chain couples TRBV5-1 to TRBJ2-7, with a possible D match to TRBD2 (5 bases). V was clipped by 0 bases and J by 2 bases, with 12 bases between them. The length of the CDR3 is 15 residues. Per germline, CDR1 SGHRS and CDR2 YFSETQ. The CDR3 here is CASSLGETLTYEQYF. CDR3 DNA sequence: TGCGCCAGCAGCTTGGGGGAGACCCTAACCTACGAGCAGTACTTC.

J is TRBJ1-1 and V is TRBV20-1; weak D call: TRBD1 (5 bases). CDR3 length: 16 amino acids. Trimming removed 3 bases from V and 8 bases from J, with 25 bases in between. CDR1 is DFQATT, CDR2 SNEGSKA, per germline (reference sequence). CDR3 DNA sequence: TGCAGTGCTAGTCTCGGGTTACGGTCAGGGCCTGCGGAAGCTTTCTTT. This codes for CSASLGLRSGPAEAFF.

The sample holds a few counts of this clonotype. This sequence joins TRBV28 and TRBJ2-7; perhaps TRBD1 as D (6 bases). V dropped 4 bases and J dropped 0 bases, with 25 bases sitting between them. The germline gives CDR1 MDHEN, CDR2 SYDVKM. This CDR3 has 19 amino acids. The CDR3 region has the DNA TGTGCCAGCAGTTGGGGGTGGCGATTCCACAGGGTCCCCTCCTACGAGCAGTACTTC. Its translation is CASSWGWRFHRVPSYEQYF.

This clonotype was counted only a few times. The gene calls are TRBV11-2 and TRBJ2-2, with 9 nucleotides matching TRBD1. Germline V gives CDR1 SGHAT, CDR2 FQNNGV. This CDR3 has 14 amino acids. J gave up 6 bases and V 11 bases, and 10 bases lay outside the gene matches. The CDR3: CACGGQGPSGELFF. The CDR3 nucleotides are TGTGCCTGCGGGGGACAGGGCCCTTCCGGGGAGCTGTTTTTT.